This T cell receptor (beta chain) was recorded in a study of cytomegalovirus exposure and HLA in healthy donors. The CDR3 length is 15 residues. Germline V gene lookup returns CDR1 SQVTM and CDR2 ANQGSEA. Trimming removed 1 base from V and 2 bases from J; junction bases left unmatched: 6. The donors were part of the 120-subject validation cohort, which stood apart from the approximately 630-subject first cohort. Assay used: immunoSEQ multiplex PCR; TCRdb lists only in-frame clones, some missing. This repertoire shows about 160,000 clones, roughly 90% found once; its top ten account for approximately 2.4%.

V usage is TRBV29-1 and J usage is TRBJ2-7, with 9 nucleotides matching TRBD1. The sequencing sample was made of PBMCs. The receptor was isolated from a young woman in good health and CMV-seronegative. CDR3 bases: TGCAGCGTTGAAGTTGGGACAGGGTCCCCCTACGAGCAGTACTTC. Amino acid sequence: CSVEVGTGSPYEQYF.